This T cell receptor (beta chain) was sequenced during a study of cytomegalovirus exposure and HLA in healthy donors. A multiplex PCR was run with 60 Vbeta primers and 13 Jbeta primers. Generated by immunoSEQ multiplex PCR, the TCRdb table keeps only in-frame clones and is missing some. The table records about 140,000 clones, roughly 80% of them present only once. With respect to this clone: Antigen: not known.

Healthy individuals who donated bone marrow served as the donors. This CDR3 has 18 residues. The V segment lost 1 base and the J segment 1 base; nucleotides outside the gene matches: 5. Germline V gives CDR1 SGHVS, CDR2 FQNEAQ. Study observations and caveats: Reportedly, a later analysis found an Asian-associated ancestry cluster had fewer N-insertions than the approximately 670-donor mean. Clonal expansion, a later analysis showed, was greater in HLA-associated TCR beta chains than in equally common others.

The source material was PBMCs. V and J are TRBV7-8 and TRBJ2-6; 9 nucleotides match TRBD1. This receptor was taken from a man between 40 and 49 years old in good health and CMV-seronegative. CDR3 amino acids: CASSLEGTGFSGANVLTF. CDR3 sequence (DNA): TGTGCCAGCAGCTTAGAGGGGACAGGGTTTTCTGGGGCCAACGTCCTGACTTTC.